This T cell receptor beta chain was found in a study of cytomegalovirus exposure and HLA in healthy donors. Samples came from healthy bone marrow donors. Germline assignment: CDR1 MNHNY and CDR2 SVGAGI (reference sequence). CDR3 length: 15 residues. V lost 4 bases to trimming and J lost 3 bases, with 12 bases between them. The primer mix had 60 Vbeta and 13 Jbeta primers. Only in-frame clones appear in the TCRdb table, and some are missing; sequencing was by immunoSEQ multiplex PCR. Altogether under 170,000 clones are present, roughly 78% being singletons, with the ten largest covering roughly 6%. The chain has TRBV6-6 and TRBJ2-2; a weak D match, TRBD2 (5 bases). Sequenced input: PBMCs. This sequence was found in a man aged 50 to 59 in good health and CMV-seropositive. CDR3 residues: CASSSHGEDTGELFF. For the CDR3, the DNA is TGTGCCAGCAGTTCACACGGGGAAGACACCGGGGAGCTGTTTTTT.